This TCR beta chain comes out of a study of blood T cell repertoires in COVID-19. Study details: Researchers got acute and convalescent COVID-19 samples from the United States, Italy and Spain. The cDNA or gDNA used as material had been derived from T cells, B-cell-depleted T cells, or PBMCs.

The authors' processing: Amplification with reference gene primers provided the estimates of nucleated cell counts. Here immunoSEQ multiplex PCR was the method, and the copy in TCRdb shows in-frame clones only, minus some. Clonal size and the V and J genes are those of that table, whereas D and trimming came from the DNA. The data contain some 200,000 clones, roughly 88% of them singletons. Germline CDR1 and CDR2: MNHNY and SVGAGI (reference sequence). The CDR3 is 12 residues long. V dropped 8 bases and J dropped 12 bases, with 17 bases sitting between them. Sequenced material: peripheral blood. The receptor was derived from a man aged 50 to 60 with COVID-19, enrolled during active disease. V is TRBV6-6 and J is TRBJ2-1, with a weak D call TRBD1 (6 bases). The CDR3, as DNA: TGTGCCAGCCAGCAGGGGAGCTTATGGCAGTTCTTC. Amino acids: CASQQGSLWQFF.